The T cell receptor (beta chain) under discussion was sequenced for a study of T cell responses to AZD1222 COVID-19 vaccine. Details on this clone: Its antigen remains unidentified.

The CDR3 is 17 amino acids. CDR1 is SGHAT and CDR2 is FQNNGV in the germline V gene. Losses at the gene ends were 5 bases for V and 1 base for J; bases not matched to a gene: 8. Study-wide points: Elevations in Spike-specific TCR breadth and depth followed administration of two AZD1222 doses.

Data came from immunoSEQ multiplex PCR; TCRdb stores just in-frame clones and leaves some out. The sample carries 120,000 to 150,000 clones, about nine tenths recorded once. The gene calls are TRBV11-2 and TRBJ2-2, with TRBD1 identical over 9 bases. The TCR was taken from an adult who received the AZD1222 COVID-19 vaccine. The input for sequencing was peripheral blood, taken 28 days after the second AZD1222 dose. The CDR3 DNA reads as TGTGCCAGCAGCCCCCAACAGGGGGCCAGGAACACCGGGGAGCTGTTTTTT. It codes for CASSPQQGARNTGELFF.